These 4 T cell receptor beta chains originate from one sample sequenced in a study of beta chain features in type 1 diabetes. The sequenced template was cDNA made from the entire isolated RNA. Sequencing was performed with immunoSEQ multiplex PCR; in TCRdb, only in-frame clones are kept and a portion is missing. The table lists over 300,000 clones, around 7.6% of them singletons, with 0.44% in the top ten. Specimen: central memory CD4+ T cells from blood. The receptors shown here come from a woman in her late teens or twenties in good health.

The chain employs TRBV5-6 and TRBJ2-2, with a tentative D call TRBD2 (5 bases). Between the trimmed V and J ends, which lost 1 base and 7 bases, there was a span of 5 bases. The V gene's germline CDR1 is SGHDT and CDR2 YYEEEE. The CDR3 extends over 12 amino acids. The CDR3 region has the DNA TGTGCCAGCAGCTTGCGGGGCGGGGAGCTGTTTTTT. Residues: CASSLRGGELFF.

This clone was counted at least ten times. The V and J genes are TRBV28 and TRBJ1-5; no definite D call. CDR1 is MDHEN and CDR2 is SYDVKM in the germline V gene. This CDR3 region has 11 residues. V was pared by 6 bases and J by 15 bases, with 15 bases between. The CDR3 sequence: CASSPSRGRHF. The CDR3 DNA reads TGTGCCAGCAGCCCGTCGCGAGGGAGGCATTTT.

This clone was counted at least ten times. V is TRBV2 and J is TRBJ1-1; the D is unclear. V was shortened by 7 bases and J by 1 base, with 10 bases between the two germline ends. The V gene's germline CDR1 is SNHLY and CDR2 FYNNEI. The CDR3 sequence is 13 residues long. CDR3 coding DNA: TGTGCCAGCATCTGGTCCGGGAACACTGAAGCTTTCTTT. Encoded protein: CASIWSGNTEAFF.

This clone was counted many times. V and J are TRBV19 and TRBJ2-2; a possible D gene is TRBD1 (6 bases). V dropped 6 bases and J dropped 4 bases, with 21 bases sitting between them. CDR3 length: 17 residues. Germline V gives CDR1 LNHDA, CDR2 SQIVND (reference sequence). In DNA, the CDR3 is TGTGCCAGTAGACGTCCTTCGGAAGACAGGTTCACCGGGGAGCTGTTTTTT. As protein: CASRRPSEDRFTGELFF. The whole variable domain, filled in from reference TRBV19 and TRBJ2-2, reads DGGITQSPKYLFRKEGQNVTLSCEQNLNHDAMYWYRQDPGQGLRLIYYSQIVNDFQKGDIAEGYSVSREKKESFPLTVTSAQKNPTAFYLCASRRPSEDRFTGELFFGEGSRLTVL.